This TCR beta chain was sequenced in a study of early T cells in non-severe SARS-CoV-2 infection. Looking at the study overall: Bulk RNA isolated from unsorted whole blood underwent sequencing; chains were not paired. Overall study findings and caveats: Matching against VDJdb likely underestimated virus-specific expansions, favoring anti-spike CD8.

V shed 1 base and J shed 11 bases, with 11 bases lying between them. Germline lookup yields CDR1 SGHTA and CDR2 FQGNSA. CDR3 size: 12 residues. As concerns this clonotype: Its antigen is currently unknown.

Molecules of cDNA were individually given unique molecular identifiers that were attached to them. TCRdb re-analysed the 5' RACE reads in MiXCR, keeping a single row per CDR3 protein. Of roughly 70,000 distinct CDR3 sequences in the sample, roughly 18% were seen once. The material sequenced was whole blood, taken at baseline. The clonotype comes from an adult who was a healthcare worker with PCR-confirmed SARS-CoV-2 infection or an uninfected control (not recorded which). This sequence joins TRBV7-2 and TRBJ1-1; no firm D call. DNA for the CDR3: TGTGCCAGCAGCTTAGATTCCGCGAGGGCTTTCTTT. Encoded protein: CASSLDSARAFF.